The T cell receptor beta chain described here comes from a study of regulatory T cells in long-lasting Graves disease. The CDR3 totals 19 residues. Per germline, CDR1 PRHDT and CDR2 FYEKMQ (reference sequence). The J segment lost 5 bases and the V segment lost 2 bases, leaving 17 bases of the junction unmatched. The sample holds many counts of this clonotype. Both iRepertoire HTBI primers and Arm-PCR of CDR3 regions were used to build the TCR beta libraries. TCRdb independently ran MiXCR on the multiplex PCR reads; one entry per CDR3 protein. The repertoire has 500,000 or so distinct CDR3 sequences, roughly 15% of them found once; the top ten carry roughly 18%. Time point specified: newly diagnosed GD, antithyroid drugs for less than 3 months. From PBMCs, RNA was extracted and then used to make the TCR library. These data are also associated with another study on T cells in Graves' hyperthyroidism and ophthalmopathy. From that paper: Hyperthyroidism in the patients, aged 18 to 65, was newly diagnosed and under 2 months in duration. In the first-round RT-PCR of the TCR CDR3, the HTBI primer set was used.

The source was peripheral blood mononuclear cells (PBMCs), collected at new diagnosis, from a patient treated with antithyroid drugs. The clonotype comes from a woman aged 50 to 60 with Graves disease. The V and J genes are TRBV13 and TRBJ2-7; 11 nucleotides align to TRBD2. The CDR3 DNA sequence: TGTGCCAGCAGCTTAAGGACAGGGACAATAGCGGGAGGGTTCCACGAGCAGTACTTC. This translates into CASSLRTGTIAGGFHEQYF.